This T cell receptor (beta chain) was observed in a study of T cell repertoires in cytomegalovirus infection. At the level of the study: The authors used CMV epitopes that were HLA-C-restricted (recently identified) and HLA-B-restricted (well studied). CMV infection plus the matching HLA type was flagged by public TCR beta signatures.

In TCRdb, the reads were re-called with MiXCR into one record per CDR3 protein. The table lists about 920,000 distinct CDR3 sequences, roughly 31% of them singletons. General study points: Cumulative frequency of public TCR beta families picked out carriers of CMV plus the relevant HLA. It was HLA-C-restricted CMV-specific TCR beta clonotypes that dominated the response ex vivo.

For this clonotype: Its antigen is as yet unknown.

Germline assignment: CDR1 SGHAT and CDR2 FQNNGV. The CDR3 sequence is 16 residues long. The V end lost 4 bases, the J end lost 3 bases, and 18 bases lay between the germline ends. Sequences were derived from cultured CD8+ T cells from PBMCs, sampled from culture after CMV antigen stimulation. The receptor was derived from a human donor in good health (CMV status not recorded). Some clones in this sample may be carry-over from other donors' samples. The chain uses TRBV11-2 and TRBJ1-1; no reliable D call. CDR3 DNA sequence: TGTGCCAGCAGCTCCTGGACGACGGCCGGCGACACTGAAGCTTTCTTT. Amino acids: CASSSWTTAGDTEAFF.